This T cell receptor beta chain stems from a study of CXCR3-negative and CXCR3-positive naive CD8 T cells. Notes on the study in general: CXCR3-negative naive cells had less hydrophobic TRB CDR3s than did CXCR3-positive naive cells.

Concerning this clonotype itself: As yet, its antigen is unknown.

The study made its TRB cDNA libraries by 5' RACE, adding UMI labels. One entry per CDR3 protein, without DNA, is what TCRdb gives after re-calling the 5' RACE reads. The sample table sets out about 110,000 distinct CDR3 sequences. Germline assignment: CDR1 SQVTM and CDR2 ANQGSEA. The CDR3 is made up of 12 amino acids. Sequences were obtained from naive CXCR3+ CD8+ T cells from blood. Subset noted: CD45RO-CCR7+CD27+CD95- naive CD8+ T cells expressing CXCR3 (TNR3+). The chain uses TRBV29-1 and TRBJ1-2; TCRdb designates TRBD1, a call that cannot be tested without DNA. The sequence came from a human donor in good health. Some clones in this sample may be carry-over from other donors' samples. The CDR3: CSVPRGLGGYTF. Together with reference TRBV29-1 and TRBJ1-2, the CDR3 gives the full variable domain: SAVISQKPSRDICQRGTSLTIQCQVDSQVTMMFWYRQQPGQSLTLIATANQGSEATYESGFVIDKFPISRPNLTFSTLTVSNMSPEDSSIYLCSVPRGLGGYTFGSGTRLTVV.